This T cell receptor (beta chain) was profiled in a study of regulatory T cells in long-lasting Graves disease. Study-level information: Duration of antithyroid drug therapy among newly diagnosed Graves' patients was under 3 months. General study findings and limits: A greater number of public clonotypes (under 3,000) was shared by persistent patients than by new patients (about 990). TRBV28, TRBJ1-2 and TRBJ2-5 emerged as the favored segments in persistent disease.

Time point in this sample: newly diagnosed GD, antithyroid drugs for less than 3 months. The TCR library used RNA extracted from PBMCs. The authors built TCR beta libraries using iRepertoire HTBI primers and Arm-PCR of CDR3 regions. As originally analysed: Sample data revealed approximately 62 TRBV and roughly 13 TRBJ segments. MiXCR was run by TCRdb on the multiplex PCR reads, yielding one entry per CDR3 protein. The V and J calls shown here were made by TCRdb, not taken from the authors' results. The data hold approximately 470,000 distinct CDR3 sequences, with under 20% observed a single time. As for this clonotype: Its antigen is still unknown.

The ends lost 5 bases at V and 9 bases at J; junction bases unmatched: 8. CDR3 length: 15 residues. The sample was also linked to a second study, of T cells in Graves' hyperthyroidism and ophthalmopathy.

This chain joins TRBV12-3 or TRBV12-4 and TRBJ2-1; TRBD2 matches 12 bases. This TCR was recovered from a man aged 35-49 years with Graves disease. The sequences come from peripheral blood mononuclear cells (PBMCs), collected at new diagnosis, from a patient treated with antithyroid drugs. The DNA of the CDR3 is TGTGCCAGCAGTGATCCTAGCGGGAGGGCCGGTGAGCAGTTCTTC. Translated: CASSDPSGRAGEQFF.